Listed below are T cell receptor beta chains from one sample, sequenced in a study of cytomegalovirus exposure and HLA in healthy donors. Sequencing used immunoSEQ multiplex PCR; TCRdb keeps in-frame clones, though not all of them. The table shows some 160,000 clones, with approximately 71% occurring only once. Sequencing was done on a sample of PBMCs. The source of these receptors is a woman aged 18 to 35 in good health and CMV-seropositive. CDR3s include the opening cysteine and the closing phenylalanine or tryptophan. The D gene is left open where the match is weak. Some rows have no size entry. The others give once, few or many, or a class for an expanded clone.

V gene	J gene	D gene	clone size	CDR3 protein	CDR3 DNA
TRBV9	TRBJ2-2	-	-	CASSGTPENTGELFF	TGTGCCAGCAGCGGTACACCAGAGAACACCGGGGAGCTGTTTTTT
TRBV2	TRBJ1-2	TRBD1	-	CASGSGQGMYGYTF	TGTGCCAGCGGCTCGGGACAGGGGATGTATGGCTACACCTTC
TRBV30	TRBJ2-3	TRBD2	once	CAWSSRGGDTQYF	TGTGCCTGGAGTTCCCGCGGGGGAGATACGCAGTATTTT
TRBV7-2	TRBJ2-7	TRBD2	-	CASSAQDGGNSYEQYF	TGTGCCAGCAGCGCCCAAGACGGGGGGAACTCCTACGAGCAGTACTTC
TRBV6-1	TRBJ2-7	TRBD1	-	CASSEPDRAIYEQYF	TGTGCCAGCAGTGAACCGGACAGGGCAATCTACGAGCAGTACTTC
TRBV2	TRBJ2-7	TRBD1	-	CASAQDGTGHHEQYF	TGTGCCAGCGCCCAAGACGGGACAGGGCATCACGAGCAGTACTTC
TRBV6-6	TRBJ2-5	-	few	CASSLGGTAQETQYF	TGTGCCAGCAGTTTAGGAGGGACAGCCCAAGAGACCCAGTACTTC
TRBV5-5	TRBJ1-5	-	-	CASSLGSSDKPQHF	TGTGCCAGCAGCTTGGGCAGCTCGGACAAGCCCCAGCATTTT
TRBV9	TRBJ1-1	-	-	CASSVGRYTEAFF	TGTGCCAGCAGCGTAGGCCGGTACACTGAAGCTTTCTTT
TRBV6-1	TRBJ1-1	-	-	CAVERTEAFF	TGTGCCGTGGAGAGGACTGAAGCTTTCTTT
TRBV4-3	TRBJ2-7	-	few	CASSQDHSSSYEQYF	TGCGCCAGCAGCCAAGATCACAGTTCCTCCTACGAGCAGTACTTC
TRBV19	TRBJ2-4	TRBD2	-	CASSRGGWAKNIQYF	TGTGCCAGTAGTAGGGGGGGGTGGGCCAAAAACATTCAGTACTTC
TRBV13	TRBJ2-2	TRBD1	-	CASSSRTGVDTGELFF	TGTGCCAGCAGCTCCCGGACAGGGGTTGACACCGGGGAGCTGTTTTTT
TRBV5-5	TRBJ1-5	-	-	CASSLELRPRQPQHF	TGTGCCAGCAGCTTGGAATTGAGGCCTCGGCAGCCCCAGCATTTT